The rows below give T cell receptor beta chains drawn from one sample of a study of metastatic and nonmetastatic thyroid tumors. Using MiXCR, TCRdb re-called clones from the PCR reads. The sample carries approximately 25,000 clones, roughly 24% recorded once. Sequencing input: blood. The receptors were sampled from a male donor with papillary thyroid cancer or a benign thyroid nodule (not recorded which). Some clones in this sample may be carry-over from other donors' samples. The CDR3 runs from the conserved cysteine through the conserved F or W. A D gene is named only where the DNA matches it firmly. Only part of the rows carry a size: once, few, many, or a class if the clone is expanded.

j_gene: TRBJ2-2; abundance: medium-sized; d_gene: TRBD1; v_gene: TRBV5-1; CDR3aa: CASSLEGQGLHGELFF; CDR3nt: TGCGCCAGCAGCTTGGAAGGACAGGGTTTGCACGGGGAGCTGTTTTTT
j_gene: TRBJ2-1; abundance: many; d_gene: TRBD2; v_gene: TRBV20-1; CDR3aa: CSARRLAGGREQFF; CDR3nt: TGCAGTGCTCGACGACTAGCGGGAGGCAGGGAGCAGTTCTTC
j_gene: TRBJ1-2; abundance: many; d_gene: -; v_gene: TRBV12-3/TRBV12-4; CDR3aa: CASSRGPGAGYTF; CDR3nt: TGTGCCAGCAGTCGAGGGCCGGGAGCTGGCTACACCTTC
j_gene: TRBJ2-3; abundance: many; d_gene: -; v_gene: TRBV3-1; CDR3aa: CASSHFSDPLEDTQYF; CDR3nt: TGTGCCAGCAGCCACTTTTCAGACCCCCTGGAAGATACGCAGTATTTT
j_gene: TRBJ2-7; abundance: -; d_gene: TRBD1; v_gene: TRBV11-3; CDR3aa: CASSLGQGAYEQYF; CDR3nt: TGTGCCAGCAGCTTAGGACAGGGGGCCTACGAGCAGTACTTC
j_gene: TRBJ2-1; abundance: -; d_gene: -; v_gene: TRBV7-9; CDR3aa: CASSLRHGVIEQFF; CDR3nt: TGTGCCAGCAGTCTTCGACATGGTGTAATTGAGCAGTTCTTC
j_gene: TRBJ1-6; abundance: medium-sized; d_gene: TRBD1; v_gene: TRBV19; CDR3aa: CASSGTVRSPLHF; CDR3nt: TGTGCCAGTAGCGGGACAGTCAGATCACCCCTCCACTTT
j_gene: TRBJ2-7; abundance: medium-sized; d_gene: TRBD1; v_gene: TRBV28; CDR3aa: CASSSGQGAFYEQYF; CDR3nt: TGTGCCAGCAGTTCCGGACAGGGGGCGTTTTACGAGCAGTACTTC
j_gene: TRBJ2-7; abundance: many; d_gene: -; v_gene: TRBV29-1; CDR3aa: CSVEGYQGKSYEQYF; CDR3nt: TGCAGCGTTGAAGGGTACCAGGGAAAATCCTACGAGCAGTACTTC
j_gene: TRBJ2-7; abundance: few; d_gene: -; v_gene: TRBV27; CDR3aa: CASSLRYSGTYEQYF; CDR3nt: TGTGCCAGCAGTTTACGCTATAGCGGTACCTACGAGCAGTACTTC
j_gene: TRBJ2-7; abundance: -; d_gene: -; v_gene: TRBV6-1; CDR3aa: CASSDGAEQYF; CDR3nt: TGTGCCAGCAGTGATGGGGCCGAGCAGTACTTC
j_gene: TRBJ2-7; abundance: -; d_gene: -; v_gene: TRBV6-2/TRBV6-3; CDR3aa: CASSLPGDSLEQYF; CDR3nt: TGTGCCAGCAGTTTACCAGGTGATTCTCTTGAGCAGTACTTC
j_gene: TRBJ2-5; abundance: medium-sized; d_gene: -; v_gene: TRBV6-2/TRBV6-3; CDR3aa: CASETQYF; CDR3nt: TGTGCCAGCGAGACCCAGTACTTC